This TCR beta chain is drawn from a study of CD8 T cells in Susac syndrome. Concerning this clonotype: Its specificity is not known.

TCR beta sequencing covered blood CD8+ and CD4+ T cells. V was shortened by 2 bases and J by 4 bases, with 14 bases between the two germline ends. This CDR3 spans 14 amino acids. Germline assignment: CDR1 GTSNPN and CDR2 SVGIG (reference sequence). Findings and limits, study-wide: The number of individuals included in the study's TCR sequencing and HLA analysis was acknowledged as relatively small.

With random hexamers, reverse transcription was performed on roughly 0.45 to 1 ug of RNA. TCRdb used MiXCR to reprocess the immunoSEQ multiplex PCR reads, holding one entry per CDR3 protein. The sample has about 430,000 distinct CDR3 sequences; more than 80% are singletons. The clonotype originates from a human donor with multiple sclerosis. Sequencing was carried out using CD8+ T cells from PBMCs. The chain links TRBV30 to TRBJ1-1; perhaps TRBD1 as D (5 bases). The CDR3 region is CAWSSGLGSTEAFF. CDR3 coding DNA: TGTGCCTGGAGTTCAGGGTTGGGGTCCACTGAAGCTTTCTTT.